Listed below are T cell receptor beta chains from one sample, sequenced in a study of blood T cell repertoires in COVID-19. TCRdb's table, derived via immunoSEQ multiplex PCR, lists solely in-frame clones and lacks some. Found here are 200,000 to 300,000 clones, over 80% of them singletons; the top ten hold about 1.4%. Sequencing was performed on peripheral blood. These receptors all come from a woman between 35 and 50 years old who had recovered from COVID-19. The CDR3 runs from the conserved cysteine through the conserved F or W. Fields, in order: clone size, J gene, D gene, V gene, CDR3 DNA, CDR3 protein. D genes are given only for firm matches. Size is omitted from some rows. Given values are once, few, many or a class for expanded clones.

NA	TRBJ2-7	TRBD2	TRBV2	TGTGCCAGCAAGGGGAGGGGCCGCTACGAGCAGTACTTC	CASKGRGRYEQYF
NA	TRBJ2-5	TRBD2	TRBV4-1	TGCGCCAGCAGCCAGGGACTAGCGGGGCAAGAGACCCAGTACTTC	CASSQGLAGQETQYF
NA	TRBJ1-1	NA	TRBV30	TGTGCCTCACAGGGGAACACTGAAGCTTTCTTT	CASQGNTEAFF
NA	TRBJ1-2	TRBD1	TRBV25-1	TGTGCCAGCAGTGTAGGGGGGACAGGGTATGGCTACACCTTC	CASSVGGTGYGYTF
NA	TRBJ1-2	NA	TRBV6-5	TGTGCCAGCATTGTGGAGGGACGCTACTATGGCTACACCTTC	CASIVEGRYYGYTF
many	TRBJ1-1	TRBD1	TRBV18	TGTGCCAGCTCACCAAGGACAGGTGAAGCTTTCTTT	CASSPRTGEAFF
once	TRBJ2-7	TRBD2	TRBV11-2	TGTGCCAGCAGCCCCAGCGGGACTGCCTACGAGCAGTACTTC	CASSPSGTAYEQYF
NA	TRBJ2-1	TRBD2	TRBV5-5	TGTGCCAGCAGCCGGACGAGGACTAGCGGGGAGGGGCAGTTCTTC	CASSRTRTSGEGQFF
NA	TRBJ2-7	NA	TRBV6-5	TGTGCCAGCAGTTATTCAACAGGACCATACGAGCAGTACTTC	CASSYSTGPYEQYF
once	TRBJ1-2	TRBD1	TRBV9	TGTGCCAGCAGCCTAGGACAGGGGGCGTATGGCTACACCTTC	CASSLGQGAYGYTF
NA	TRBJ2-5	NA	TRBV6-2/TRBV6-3	TGTGCCAGCAGCACGACAGTCCCGCAAGAGACCCAGTACTTC	CASSTTVPQETQYF
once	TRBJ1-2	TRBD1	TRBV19	TGTGCCAGTACGGGGACAGGCTCTAACTATGGCTACACCTTC	CASTGTGSNYGYTF
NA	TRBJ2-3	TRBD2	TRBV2	TGTGCCAGCAGTGCCGACCGGGGGGTGCGCACAGATACGCAGTATTTT	CASSADRGVRTDTQYF
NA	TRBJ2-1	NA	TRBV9	TGTGCCAGCAGCGTAGGGGGGGACGCCTACAATGAGCAGTTCTTC	CASSVGGDAYNEQFF
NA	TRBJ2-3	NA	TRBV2	TGTGCCAGCAGTCCTAGCACAGATACGCAGTATTTT	CASSPSTDTQYF
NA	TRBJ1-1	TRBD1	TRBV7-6	TGTGCCAGCAGCTCAAGACAGGGTACGAACACTGAAGCTTTCTTT	CASSSRQGTNTEAFF
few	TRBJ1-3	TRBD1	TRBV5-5	TGTGCCAGCAGCTTGACCCGACAGGGGGACTTTAGCTCTGGAAACACCATATATTTT	CASSLTRQGDFSSGNTIYF
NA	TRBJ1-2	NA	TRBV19	TGTGCCAGTAGTACAAGGGGTGGCTACACCTTC	CASSTRGGYTF
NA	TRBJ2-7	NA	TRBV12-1	TGTGCCAGCAGCTTTGTTACGGGAGAGTGGTACGAGCAGTACTTC	CASSFVTGEWYEQYF
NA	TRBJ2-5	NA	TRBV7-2	TGTGCCAGCAGCGTCCGGGTCCAAGAGACCCAGTACTTC	CASSVRVQETQYF
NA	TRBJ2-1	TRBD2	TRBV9	TGTGCCAGCAGCGTAGGCCTAGCGGAATACAATGAGCAGTTCTTC	CASSVGLAEYNEQFF
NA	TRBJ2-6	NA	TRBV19	TGTGCCAGTAGTATGGGAGTAGCTGGGGCCAACGTCCTGACTTTC	CASSMGVAGANVLTF
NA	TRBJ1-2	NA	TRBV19	TGTGCCAGTAGTATACGGGCGGGCTATGGCTACACCTTC	CASSIRAGYGYTF
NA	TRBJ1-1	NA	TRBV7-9	TGTGCCAGCAGCCGGGGGAACACTGAAGCTTTCTTT	CASSRGNTEAFF
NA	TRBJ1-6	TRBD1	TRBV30	TGTGCCTGGAGTGTACGGGGCGGCAGGGGGCTGCGGAATTCACCCCTCCACTTT	CAWSVRGGRGLRNSPLHF
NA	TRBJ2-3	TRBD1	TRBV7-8	TGTGCCAGCAGCTTAGCGTGGGTGGACAGGGGTAGCCCAGATACGCAGTATTTT	CASSLAWVDRGSPDTQYF